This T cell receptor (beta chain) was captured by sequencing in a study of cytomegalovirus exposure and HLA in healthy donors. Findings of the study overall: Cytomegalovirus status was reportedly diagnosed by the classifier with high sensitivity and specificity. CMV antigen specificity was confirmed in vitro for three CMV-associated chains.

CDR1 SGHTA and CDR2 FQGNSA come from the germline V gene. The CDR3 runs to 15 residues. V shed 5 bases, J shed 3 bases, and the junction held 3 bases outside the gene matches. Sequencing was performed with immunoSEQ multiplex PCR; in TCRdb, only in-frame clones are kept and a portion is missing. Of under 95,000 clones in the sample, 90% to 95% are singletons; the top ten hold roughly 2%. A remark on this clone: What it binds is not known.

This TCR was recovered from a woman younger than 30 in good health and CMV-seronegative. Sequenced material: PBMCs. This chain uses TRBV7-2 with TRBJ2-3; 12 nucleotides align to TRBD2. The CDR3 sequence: CASSAGLAGTDTQYF. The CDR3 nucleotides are TGTGCCAGCAGCGCGGGACTAGCGGGTACAGATACGCAGTATTTT.